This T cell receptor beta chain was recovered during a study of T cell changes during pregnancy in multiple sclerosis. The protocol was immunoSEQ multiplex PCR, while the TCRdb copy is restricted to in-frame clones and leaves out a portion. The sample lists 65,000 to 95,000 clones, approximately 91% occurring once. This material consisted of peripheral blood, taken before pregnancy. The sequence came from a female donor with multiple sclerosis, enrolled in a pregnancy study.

CDR3 region: CASSIDWDTTYEQYF. The CDR3 region has the DNA TGTGCCAGTAGTATTGATTGGGACACGACCTACGAGCAGTACTTC. This chain uses TRBV19 with TRBJ2-7, with D possibly TRBD1 on 6 matching bases. Trimming removed 3 bases from V and 2 bases from J, with 14 bases in between. The CDR3 length is 15 residues. The germline V gene has CDR1 LNHDA and CDR2 SQIVND (reference sequence).